A single sample is the source of the 14 T cell receptor beta chains below, sequenced in a study of cytomegalovirus exposure and HLA in healthy donors. Both 60 Vbeta primers and 13 Jbeta primers went into the PCR. The table came from immunoSEQ multiplex PCR; TCRdb's copy has only in-frame clones and leaves some out. The data contain more than 100,000 clones, over 75% of them seen just once; the ten biggest clones take up more than 2%. Sequenced sample: PBMCs. These receptors were collected from a man younger than 45 in good health and CMV-seronegative.

This sequence joins TRBV7-2 and TRBJ2-7; D is perhaps TRBD2 (5 bases). The CDR3 runs to 14 residues. Trimming took off 3 bases at V and 0 bases at J, with 9 bases between the two ends. Germline loops: CDR1 SGHTA, CDR2 FQGNSA. DNA of the CDR3: TGTGCCAGCAGCTTTGCGGGTTCCTCCTACGAGCAGTACTTC. Translated: CASSFAGSSYEQYF.

The chain uses TRBV9 and TRBJ2-7; 9 bases map to TRBD1. The germline CDR1 and CDR2 sequences are SGDLS and YYNGEE. CDR3 size: 16 residues. The V segment lost 3 bases and the J segment 7 bases; nucleotides outside the gene matches: 14. The CDR3 region has the DNA TGTGCCAGCAGCGCCCGGGACAGGGCCCGGACGGTTGAGCAGTACTTC. As protein: CASSARDRARTVEQYF.

The chain recombines TRBV28 with TRBJ2-3; TRBD2 might be the D (5 bases). V was trimmed by 5 bases and J by 3 bases, leaving 24 bases between them. Germline V CDR1 and CDR2: MDHEN, SYDVKM. The CDR3 is 18 residues long. CDR3 in amino acids: CASSPRPPGVWGTDTQYF. The CDR3 nucleotides are TGTGCCAGCAGTCCCCGCCCTCCCGGGGTTTGGGGAACAGATACGCAGTATTTT.

The chain employs TRBV9 and TRBJ2-7, with 11 bases aligning to TRBD2. V was pared by 4 bases and J by 4 bases, with 7 bases of the junction left unmatched. The CDR3 spans 15 residues. Germline V gives CDR1 SGDLS, CDR2 YYNGEE. The CDR3 reads CASSTYSGGEYEQYF. CDR3 DNA sequence: TGTGCCAGCAGCACCTATAGCGGGGGGGAATACGAGCAGTACTTC.

The chain is built from TRBV27 and TRBJ1-5, with a possible D match to TRBD1 (6 bases). V gave up 5 bases and J gave up 3 bases, with 11 bases separating them. This CDR3 region has 14 residues. CDR1 and CDR2 from the germline V gene are MNHEY and SMNVEV (reference sequence). The CDR3: CASSPQGPNQPQHF. CDR3 sequence (DNA): TGTGCCAGCAGTCCACAGGGCCCCAATCAGCCCCAGCATTTT.

This clone was seen just once. The rearrangement links TRBV5-6 to TRBJ1-2; possible D gene TRBD1, 5 bases. This CDR3 has 15 amino acids. The V gene's germline CDR1 is SGHDT and CDR2 YYEEEE. The ends were cut back, 1 base at V and 2 bases at J, with 12 bases in the middle. The CDR3: CASSLLAGQNYGYTF. The DNA of the CDR3 is TGTGCCAGCAGCTTGTTGGCAGGGCAAAACTATGGCTACACCTTC. The variable domain in full, with the rest retrieved from reference TRBV5-6 and TRBJ1-2, is DAGVTQSPTHLIKTRGQQVTLRCSPKSGHDTVSWYQQALGQGPQFIFQYYEEEERQRGNFPDRFSGHQFPNYSSELNVNALLLGDSALYLCASSLLAGQNYGYTFGSGTRLTVV.

The chain uses TRBV19 and TRBJ1-1; D ambiguous. The V and J ends lost 2 bases and 7 bases respectively, with 23 bases between them. Germline CDR1 and CDR2: LNHDA and SQIVND (reference sequence). The CDR3 runs 17 residues. The CDR3 coding sequence is TGTGCCAGTAGTATAATCCTAACGGGGTTGGGTGAAAGTGAAGCTTTCTTT. Translated, it gives CASSIILTGLGESEAFF.

About this clone: At one boundary the junction diverges from the germline segment, which might be a read error. The chain carries TRBV6-6 and TRBJ2-5; D not resolved. This CDR3 has 12 amino acids. From germline, CDR1 is MNHNY and CDR2 SVGAGI (reference sequence). CDR3 DNA: TGTGCCAGCAGTTACTCGAGTTCTACCCCGTACTTC. Its translation is CASSYSSSTPYF.

The chain recombines TRBV5-6 with TRBJ1-1; TRBD1 aligns across 7 bases. The CDR3 runs 13 residues. Per germline, CDR1 SGHDT and CDR2 YYEEEE. The V gene end was trimmed by 4 bases and the J gene end by 4 bases; junction bases not matched to a gene: 4. As DNA, the CDR3 is TGTGCCAGCAGCGGTCGGACAGGCACTGAAGCTTTCTTT. This encodes CASSGRTGTEAFF. The full variable domain, with the rest looked up from reference TRBV5-6 and TRBJ1-1, is DAGVTQSPTHLIKTRGQQVTLRCSPKSGHDTVSWYQQALGQGPQFIFQYYEEEERQRGNFPDRFSGHQFPNYSSELNVNALLLGDSALYLCASSGRTGTEAFFGQGTRLTVV.

The gene calls are TRBV5-1 and TRBJ2-5; D is perhaps TRBD1 (5 bases). CDR3 length: 15 residues. Germline lookup yields CDR1 SGHRS and CDR2 YFSETQ. The V end lost 3 bases, the J end lost 3 bases, and 15 bases lay between the germline ends. In nucleotides, the CDR3 is TGCGCCAGCAGCTCCAACCAGGGTATGGAAGAGACCCAGTACTTC. Translation gives CASSSNQGMEETQYF. Variable domain in full (rest from reference TRBV5-1 and TRBJ2-5): KAGVTQTPRYLIKTRGQQVTLSCSPISGHRSVSWYQQTPGQGLQFLFEYFSETQRNKGNFPGRFSGRQFSNSRSEMNVSTLELGDSALYLCASSSNQGMEETQYFGPGTRLLVL.

CDR3: CASSFGESDEQFF. DNA for the CDR3: TGTGCCAGCAGCTTCGGAGAATCGGATGAGCAGTTCTTC. J is TRBJ2-1 and V is TRBV6-5; D ambiguous. Germline V gives CDR1 MNHEY, CDR2 SVGAGI. With 6 bases removed from V and 8 bases from J, the gap between germline ends came to 14 bases. The CDR3 length is 13 residues.

The chain uses TRBV4-2 and TRBJ1-1; D uncertain. Trimming removed 1 base from V and 0 bases from J, with 9 bases in between. CDR1 is LGHNA, CDR2 YNFKEQ, per germline. The length of the CDR3 is 15 residues. The CDR3 reads CASSQVNSMNTEAFF. CDR3 DNA sequence: TGTGCCAGCAGCCAAGTCAACTCCATGAACACTGAAGCTTTCTTT.

The CDR3 DNA follows: TGTGCCTGGAGTGTGGGGCCCTCTTCACCCCTCCACTTT. Translation gives CAWSVGPSSPLHF. This chain links TRBV30 with TRBJ1-6, with TRBD1 as a possible D gene (5 bases). Looked up from germline, CDR1 is GTSNPN and CDR2 is SVGIG (reference sequence). The CDR3 contains 13 residues. V lost 0 bases and J 9 bases, leaving 9 bases between the germline ends.

CDR3 DNA sequence: TGTGCCAGCAGCCGATGGCAGGGGTCCACCGGGGAGCTGTTTTTT. Protein sequence: CASSRWQGSTGELFF. The rearrangement joins TRBV7-9 to TRBJ2-2, with a possible D match to TRBD1 (6 bases). The germline CDR1 and CDR2 sequences are SEHNR and FQNEAQ (reference sequence). This CDR3 is built from 15 residues. The germline V and J ends were trimmed by 5 bases and 4 bases, with 14 bases remaining between them.